The present T cell receptor beta chain was sequenced within a study of blood T cell repertoires in COVID-19. Across the study: Italy, Spain and the United States were the sources of the convalescent and acute COVID-19 samples. PBMCs, B-cell-depleted T cells, or T cells provided the cDNA or gDNA that made up the material.

TCRdb's copy holds only in-frame clones and misses some; the assay was immunoSEQ multiplex PCR. In the table there are 250,000 to 350,000 clones, more than 70% of which are singletons. This CDR3 is 11 amino acids long. Germline V gene sequence: CDR1 DFQATT, CDR2 SNEGSKA (reference sequence). The ends lost 6 bases at V and 7 bases at J; junction bases unmatched: 6. Sequenced material: peripheral blood. The chain carries TRBV20-1 and TRBJ2-7, with 7 bases matching TRBD2. The receptor was isolated from a woman aged 30 to 39 who had recovered from COVID-19. This chain's CDR3 is CSAAGAGEQYF. CDR3 coding DNA: TGCAGTGCCGCAGGAGCGGGAGAGCAGTACTTC.